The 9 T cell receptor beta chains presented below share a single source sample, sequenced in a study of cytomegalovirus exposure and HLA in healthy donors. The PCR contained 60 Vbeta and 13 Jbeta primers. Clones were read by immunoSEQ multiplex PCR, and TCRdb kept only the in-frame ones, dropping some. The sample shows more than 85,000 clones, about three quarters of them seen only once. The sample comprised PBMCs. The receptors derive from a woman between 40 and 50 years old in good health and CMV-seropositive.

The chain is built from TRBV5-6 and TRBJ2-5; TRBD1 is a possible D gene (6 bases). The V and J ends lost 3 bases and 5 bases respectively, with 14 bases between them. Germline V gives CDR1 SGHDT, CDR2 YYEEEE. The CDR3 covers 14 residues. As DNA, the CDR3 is TGTGCCAGCAGCTCCGCACACAGGGCGGAGACCCAGTACTTC. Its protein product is CASSSAHRAETQYF.

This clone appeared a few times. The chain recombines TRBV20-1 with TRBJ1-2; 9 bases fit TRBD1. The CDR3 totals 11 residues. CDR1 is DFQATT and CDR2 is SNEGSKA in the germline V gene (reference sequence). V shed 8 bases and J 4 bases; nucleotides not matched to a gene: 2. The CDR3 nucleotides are TGCAGTACGGACAGGGGCTATGGCTACACCTTC. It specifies CSTDRGYGYTF.

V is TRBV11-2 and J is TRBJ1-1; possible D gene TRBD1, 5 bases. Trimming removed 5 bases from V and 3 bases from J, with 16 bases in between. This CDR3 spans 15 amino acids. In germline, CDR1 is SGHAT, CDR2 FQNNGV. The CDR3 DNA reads TGTGCCAGCAGCCGCGGACCCTCCAGGGACACTGAAGCTTTCTTT. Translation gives CASSRGPSRDTEAFF.

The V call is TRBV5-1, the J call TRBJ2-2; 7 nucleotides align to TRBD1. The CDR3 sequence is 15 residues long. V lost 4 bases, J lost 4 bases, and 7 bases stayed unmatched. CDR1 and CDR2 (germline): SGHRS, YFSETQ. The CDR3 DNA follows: TGCGCCAGCAGCATCCGGGACAGTATCACCGGGGAGCTGTTTTTT. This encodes CASSIRDSITGELFF.

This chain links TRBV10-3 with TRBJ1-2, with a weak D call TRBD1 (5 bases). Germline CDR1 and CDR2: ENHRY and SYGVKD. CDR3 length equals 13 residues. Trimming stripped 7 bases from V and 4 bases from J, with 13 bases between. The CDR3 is CAIKGAGGYGYTF. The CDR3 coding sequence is TGTGCCATCAAAGGCGCGGGGGGCTATGGCTACACCTTC.

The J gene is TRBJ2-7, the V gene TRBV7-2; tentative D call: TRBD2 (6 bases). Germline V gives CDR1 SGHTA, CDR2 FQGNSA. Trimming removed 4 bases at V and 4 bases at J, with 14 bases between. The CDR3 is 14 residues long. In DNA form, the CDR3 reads TGTGCCAGCAGCTGGCGGGACGGATTATACGAGCAGTACTTC. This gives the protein CASSWRDGLYEQYF.

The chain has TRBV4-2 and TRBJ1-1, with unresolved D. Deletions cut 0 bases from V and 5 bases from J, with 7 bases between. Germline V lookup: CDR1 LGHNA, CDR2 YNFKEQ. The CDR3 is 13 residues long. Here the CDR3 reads CASSQDGSTEAFF. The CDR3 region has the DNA TGTGCCAGCAGCCAAGACGGGAGTACTGAAGCTTTCTTT.

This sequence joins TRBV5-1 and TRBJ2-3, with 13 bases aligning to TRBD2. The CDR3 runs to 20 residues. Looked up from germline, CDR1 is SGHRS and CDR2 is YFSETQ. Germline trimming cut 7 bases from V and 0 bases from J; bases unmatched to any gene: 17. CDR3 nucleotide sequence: TGCGCCAGCCTCCCTCCGGGACTAGCGGGGTACAATGAAAGCACAGATACGCAGTATTTT. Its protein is CASLPPGLAGYNESTDTQYF.

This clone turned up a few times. CDR3 nucleotide sequence: TGTGCCAGCAGTTTATGGAACAGGGGCTCTGGAAACACCATATATTTT. It yields the protein CASSLWNRGSGNTIYF. The J gene is TRBJ1-3, the V gene TRBV28; 7 bases map to TRBD1. The CDR3 spans 16 residues. With V trimmed by 0 bases and J by 0 bases, 2 bases remained unmatched. Germline lookup yields CDR1 MDHEN and CDR2 SYDVKM.